This T cell receptor beta chain comes out of a study of T cell responses to AZD1222 COVID-19 vaccine. General observations from the study: At baseline, seropositivity was found in only a handful of AZD1222 recipients.

A remark on this clone: The target antigen is unknown.

Assay used: immunoSEQ multiplex PCR; TCRdb lists only in-frame clones, some missing. The sample yields roughly 96,000 clones, 88% seen once. The sample was peripheral blood, taken on day 0 of AZD1222 vaccination. The clonotype originates from an adult in good health.

The DNA of the CDR3 is TGTGCCAGTAGTATCTCACAGGGGGCGTACGAGCAGTACTTC. It is translated as CASSISQGAYEQYF. V usage is TRBV19 and J usage is TRBJ2-7; 9 positions agree with TRBD1. The length of the CDR3 is 14 residues. The germline V gene has CDR1 LNHDA and CDR2 SQIVND (reference sequence). V was clipped by 3 bases and J by 4 bases; unmatched bases: 4.